A single sample is the source of the 2 T cell receptor beta chains below, sequenced in a study of blood T cell repertoires in COVID-19. Produced via immunoSEQ multiplex PCR; TCRdb's table is partial and in-frame only. This sample carries roughly 250,000 clones, about 90% of them seen once, and the ten largest clones take 1.5% to 2%. Sequences were obtained from PBMCs or T cells enriched from blood (not recorded which). These receptors all stem from a woman between 18 and 29 years old who had recovered from COVID-19.

V gene TRBV29-1 combines with J gene TRBJ2-5; 12 bases are a match to TRBD1. Germline CDR1 is SQVTM and CDR2 is ANQGSEA. Losses at the gene ends were 3 bases for V and 7 bases for J; bases not matched to a gene: 6. The CDR3 runs 14 residues. In DNA, the CDR3 is TGCAGCGTTGAGGGACAGGGGGCGGTAGGGACCCAGTACTTC. Protein: CSVEGQGAVGTQYF.

J is TRBJ1-2 and V is TRBV4-2; D remains ambiguous. This CDR3 is built from 14 residues. In germline, CDR1 is LGHNA, CDR2 YNFKEQ. V gave up 1 base and J gave up 6 bases, with 12 bases separating them. The chain's CDR3 is CASSQVLGRDGYTF. CDR3 DNA sequence: TGTGCCAGCAGCCAAGTTCTAGGGAGGGATGGCTACACCTTC.